These T cell receptor beta chains were read from a single sample in a study of blood T cell repertoires in COVID-19. The repertoire was sequenced with immunoSEQ multiplex PCR; TCRdb's copy has only in-frame clones and lacks some. Of 90,000 or so clones listed, about 88% are singletons. Sequencing used peripheral blood. These receptors were taken from a man aged 55 to 70 with acute or convalescent COVID-19. The conserved cysteine and the conserved F or W are not part of the CDR3 here. Fields, in order: J gene, V gene, CDR3 protein.

TRBJ2-3 TRBV3-1/TRBV3-2 ASSQVPGGWTDTQY
TRBJ1-1 TRBV23-1 ASSQSRTGNTEAF
TRBJ2-7 TRBV11-2 ASSLIGQGSYEQY
TRBJ1-2 TRBV28 ASSRTGRAYGYT
TRBJ2-2 TRBV6-5 ASSPRTVRTGELF
TRBJ2-6 TRBV25-1 ASSEGRGAGANVLT
TRBJ1-2 TRBV29-1 SVASELSGYT
TRBJ2-5 TRBV5-1 ASSSKVRGTGETQY
TRBJ2-3 TRBV6-4 ASSDSSPGGSTDTQY
TRBJ2-2 TRBV30 AWRTSGGNTGELF
TRBJ1-2 TRBV6-1 ASSESVRLRSGYT
TRBJ1-2 TRBV19 ASRGDRELGYGYT
TRBJ1-5 TRBV5-6 ASSLQGARGNQPQH
TRBJ2-1 TRBV7-9 ASSLPGELF
TRBJ1-1 TRBV9 ASSGGWPRERRTEAF
TRBJ2-2 TRBV7-8 ASSLPRPRGRGTGELF
TRBJ2-3 TRBV9 ASSVEAGTDTQY
TRBJ1-1 TRBV2 ASSEAHRAAF
TRBJ1-1 TRBV30 AWDIIMNTEAF
TRBJ1-3 TRBV9 ASSVTWTYSGNTIY
TRBJ1-2 TRBV9 ASSPQTLPSFGYT
TRBJ1-6 TRBV5-1 ASSLAGRGSPLH
TRBJ1-6 TRBV5-8 ASSSYRGVHNSPLH
TRBJ1-2 TRBV11-2 ASSLIGVGSDGYT
TRBJ2-7 TRBV27 ASSRTGSYEQY
TRBJ2-1 TRBV6-7 ASSYLARGQHNEQF
TRBJ1-5 TRBV29-1 SVGTGTGRNQPQH
TRBJ2-3 TRBV5-3 ARSLLAPSRQTDTQY
TRBJ1-5 TRBV5-1 ASTLGTGSNQPQH
TRBJ2-2 TRBV5-1 ASRWQGGSGELF
TRBJ1-6 TRBV3-1/TRBV3-2 ASSQVFQGNSPLH
TRBJ1-1 TRBV7-2 ASSLANRGTEAF
TRBJ1-2 TRBV5-1 ASSLVPRVGGYT
TRBJ2-7 TRBV18 ASSPEVRDRGLDEQY
TRBJ2-1 TRBV5-4 ASTVGTSGNNEQF
TRBJ1-5 TRBV28 ASLGGISNQPQH
TRBJ1-5 TRBV12-5 ASGSDRVGNQPQH
TRBJ2-2 TRBV6-5 ASRRGSANTGELF
TRBJ2-1 TRBV5-1 ASSLVRTDYNEQF